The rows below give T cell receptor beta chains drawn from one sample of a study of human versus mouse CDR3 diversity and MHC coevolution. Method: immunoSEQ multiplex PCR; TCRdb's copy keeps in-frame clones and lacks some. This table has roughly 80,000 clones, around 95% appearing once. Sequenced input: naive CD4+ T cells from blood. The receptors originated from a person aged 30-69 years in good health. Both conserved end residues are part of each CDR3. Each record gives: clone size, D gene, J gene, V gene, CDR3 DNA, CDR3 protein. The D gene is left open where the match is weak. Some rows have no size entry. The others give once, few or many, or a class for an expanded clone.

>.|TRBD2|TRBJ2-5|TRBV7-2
TGTGCCAGCAGCTTGGCTAGCGGGGGACAAGAGACCCAGTACTTC
CASSLASGGQETQYF
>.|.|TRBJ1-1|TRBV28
TGTGCCAGTAATACAGGGATTTTAACTGAAGCTTTCTTT
CASNTGILTEAFF
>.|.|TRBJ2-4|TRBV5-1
TGCGCCAGCAGCTTAACCGTCCTCAAATCGGACATTCAGTACTTC
CASSLTVLKSDIQYF
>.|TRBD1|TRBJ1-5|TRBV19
TGTGCCAGTAGTAAAGGGACAGTCGGACAGCCCCAGCATTTT
CASSKGTVGQPQHF
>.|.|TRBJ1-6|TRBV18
TGTGCCAGCTCACCAGGGAGCTCCTATAATTCACCCCTCCACTTT
CASSPGSSYNSPLHF
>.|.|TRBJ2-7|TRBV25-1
TGTGCCTCCGAGAGCGCGACTTCCTACGAGCAGTACTTC
CASESATSYEQYF
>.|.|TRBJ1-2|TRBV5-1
TGCGCCAGCAGCTTGACAGGGACTAACTATGGCTACACCTTC
CASSLTGTNYGYTF
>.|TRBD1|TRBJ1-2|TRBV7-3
TGTGCCAGCAGCCCTGGGACAGGAGGCGCGGTCTATGGCTACACCTTC
CASSPGTGGAVYGYTF
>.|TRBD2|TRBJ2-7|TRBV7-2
TGTGCCAGCAGTCCGAGCCGGGAGGCCCGCGAGCAGTACTTC
CASSPSREAREQYF
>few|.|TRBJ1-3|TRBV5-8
TGTGCCAGCAGCTTGGCCGGGATCCTCACTGGAAACACCATATATTTT
CASSLAGILTGNTIYF
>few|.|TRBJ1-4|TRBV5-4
TGTGCCAGCAGTCCGGGGGGCACTGAAAAACTGTTTTTT
CASSPGGTEKLFF
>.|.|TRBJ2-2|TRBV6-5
TGTGCCAGCAGTTACAGGAGTCCTCGACCCACCGGGGAGCTGTTTTTT
CASSYRSPRPTGELFF
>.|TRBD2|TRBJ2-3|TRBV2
TGTGCCAGCCGAGCGGGAGTTGGCGCAGATACGCAGTATTTT
CASRAGVGADTQYF
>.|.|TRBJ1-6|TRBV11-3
TGTGCCAGCAGCTTTGCGGATAATTCACCCCTCCACTTT
CASSFADNSPLHF
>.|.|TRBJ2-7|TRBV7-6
TGTGCCAGCGCGACTGGAAGCTCCTACGAGCAGTACTTC
CASATGSSYEQYF
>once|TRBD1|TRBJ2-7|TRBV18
TGTGCCAGCTCACCCCAACAGGGGTCTACCTACGAGCAGTACTTC
CASSPQQGSTYEQYF
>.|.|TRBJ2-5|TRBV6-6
TGTGCCAGCATGCTAAGTGAGACCCAGTACTTC
CASMLSETQYF
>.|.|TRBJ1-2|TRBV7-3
TGTGCCAGCAGCTTAGTTCCGAACTATGGCTACACCTTC
CASSLVPNYGYTF
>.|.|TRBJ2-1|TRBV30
TGTGCCTGGAGTATACAGGGTGATGAGCAGTTCTTC
CAWSIQGDEQFF
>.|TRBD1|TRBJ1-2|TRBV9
TGTGCCAGCAGCAGCGGGGGACAGAACTATGGCTACACCTTC
CASSSGGQNYGYTF
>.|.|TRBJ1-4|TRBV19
TGTGCCAGTAGTACGTCCGGCCCCCGGGCTAATGAAAAACTGTTTTTT
CASSTSGPRANEKLFF
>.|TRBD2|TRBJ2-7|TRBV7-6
TGTGCCAGCAGCCCCTTAGCGGGAGGGGGAGAGCAGTACTTC
CASSPLAGGGEQYF
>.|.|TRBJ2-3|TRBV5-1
TGCGCCAGCATTCCCGGGACTGAGACAGATACGCAGTATTTT
CASIPGTETDTQYF
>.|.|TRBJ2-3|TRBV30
TGTGCCTGGGAAGGGGACTTAGATACGCAGTATTTT
CAWEGDLDTQYF
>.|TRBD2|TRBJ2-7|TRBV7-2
TGTGCCAGCAGCTTTACTAGCGCCAAAGGTACCGAGCAGTACTTC
CASSFTSAKGTEQYF
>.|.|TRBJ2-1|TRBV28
TGTGCCAGCAGGTTGGACGGACTCTCCTACAATGAGCAGTTCTTC
CASRLDGLSYNEQFF
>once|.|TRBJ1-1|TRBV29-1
TGCAGCGTTGAAGGGCAACCTAACACTGAAGCTTTCTTT
CSVEGQPNTEAFF
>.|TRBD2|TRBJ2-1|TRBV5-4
TGTGCCAGCAGCTGGGGACTAGCGGGAGACAATGAGCAGTTCTTC
CASSWGLAGDNEQFF
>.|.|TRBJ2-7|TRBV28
TGTGCCAGCAGGGCAGGACACCAATACGAGCAGTACTTC
CASRAGHQYEQYF
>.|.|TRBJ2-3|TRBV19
TGTGCCAGTAAGCCCGGGACACTTGCTACGGAGACGCAGTATTTT
CASKPGTLATETQYF
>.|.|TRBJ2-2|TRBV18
TGTGCCAGCTCCAGCCTGACGGCTAAGGCGGGAAGGGCCGCGAACACCGGGGAGCTGTTTTTT
CASSSLTAKAGRAANTGELFF
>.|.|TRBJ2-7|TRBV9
TGTGCCAGCAGCCCCTCCCGGAGTTCACCCTACGAGCAGTACTTC
CASSPSRSSPYEQYF
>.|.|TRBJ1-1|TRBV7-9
TGTGCCAGCAGCGATTACAGGTTAAACACTGAAGCTTTCTTT
CASSDYRLNTEAFF
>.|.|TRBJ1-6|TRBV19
TGTGCCAGTAGTATCCAGGCGAGCTCCTATAATTCACCCCTCCACTTT
CASSIQASSYNSPLHF
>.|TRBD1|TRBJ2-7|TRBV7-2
TGTGCCAGCAGCCCGCGGGACAGGGGTAGCGAGCAGTACTTC
CASSPRDRGSEQYF
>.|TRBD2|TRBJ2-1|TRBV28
TGTGCCAGCAGTTTTCCCGGCGTAGCTAGCGGGGCTTCACAGTTCTTC
CASSFPGVASGASQFF
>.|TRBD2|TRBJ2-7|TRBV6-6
TGTGCCAGCACCGGACTAGCGGGCTACTCGGTTTACGAGCAGTACTTC
CASTGLAGYSVYEQYF
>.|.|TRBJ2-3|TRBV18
TGTGCCAGCTCGGGACTCCACCAGACCGATACGCAGTATTTT
CASSGLHQTDTQYF
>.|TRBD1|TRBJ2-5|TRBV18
TGTGCCAGCTCACCATCTGGGACAGGGGGCGCGGAGACCCAGTACTTC
CASSPSGTGGAETQYF
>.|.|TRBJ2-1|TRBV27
TGTGCCAGCAGTTTAACCCCTTCACAGGGCTACAATGAGCAGTTCTTC
CASSLTPSQGYNEQFF
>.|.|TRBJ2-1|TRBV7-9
TGTGCCAGCAGCGACATTACCAATGAGCAGTTCTTC
CASSDITNEQFF
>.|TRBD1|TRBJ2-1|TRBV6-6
TGTGCCAGCAGTTCGGGACAGGGCACTGAGCAGTTCTTC
CASSSGQGTEQFF
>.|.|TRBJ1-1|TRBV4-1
TGCGCCAGCAGCCACCGCGGGGGGGTTAACACTGAAGCTTTCTTT
CASSHRGGVNTEAFF
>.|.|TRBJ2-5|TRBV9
TGTGCCAGCAGCGTAGTCGGGAAGGGAGAGACCCAGTACTTC
CASSVVGKGETQYF